Included here is one T cell receptor (beta chain) sequence, with context. Sequence at one end of the junction differs from germline and may be a read error. TCRdb itself ran the 5' RACE reads through MiXCR, one entry per CDR3 protein. The sample holds roughly 69,000 distinct CDR3 sequences; roughly 22% are singletons and the top ten take approximately 3.1%. CDR1 and CDR2 from the germline V gene are PRHDT and FYEKMQ (reference sequence). This CDR3 is built from 15 residues. V gene TRBV13 combines with J gene TRBJ2-3, with 7 bases matching TRBD1. The specimen sequenced was memory CD4+ T cells sorted from a lymph node. Subset of the sample: memory CD4+ T cells, CD4+CD45RO+CD25-. This clonotype was obtained from a female donor with breast cancer. In DNA form, the CDR3 reads TGCGCCAGCAGCCAGACAGGGACGGGGACAGATACGCAGTATTTT. Translating it yields CASSQTGTGTDTQYF. Looking up the rest from reference TRBV13 and TRBJ2-3 gives the full variable domain: AAGVIQSPRHLIKEKRETATLKCYPIPRHDTVYWYQQGPGQDPQFLISFYEKMQSDKGSIPDRFSAQQFSDYHSELNMSSLELGDSALYFCASSQTGTGTDTQYFGPGTRLTVL.